Listed below are T cell receptor beta chains from one sample, sequenced in a study of T cell clonotyping in hematopoietic cell transplantation. Only in-frame clones appear in the TCRdb table, and some are missing; sequencing was by immunoSEQ multiplex PCR. The table records approximately 80,000 clones, 90% to 97% of them present only once. The material sequenced was peripheral blood mononuclear cells, taken before stem cell transplant. These receptors all come from a woman aged 45-60 years with acute myeloid leukemia. Some clones in this sample may be carry-over from other donors' samples. The CDR3 runs from the conserved cysteine through the conserved F or W. Fields, in order: J gene, D gene, V gene, CDR3 protein. D genes are given only for firm matches.

TRBJ1-2	NA	TRBV9	CASSPQGTAGYTF
TRBJ1-4	NA	TRBV7-9	CASSSLGRDGNEKLFF
TRBJ1-2	TRBD1	TRBV5-1	CASRRGQGGLYGYTF
TRBJ2-5	TRBD2	TRBV30	CAWGLAGAPGETQYF
TRBJ2-7	TRBD1	TRBV18	CASRRGHEQYF
TRBJ1-1	NA	TRBV6-1	CASSGGFNTEAFF
TRBJ1-2	NA	TRBV21-1	CASGAGDGVKRGYTF
TRBJ1-2	NA	TRBV5-8	CASSFHANYGYTF
TRBJ1-4	TRBD1	TRBV5-1	CASSQGQGARDEKLFF
TRBJ1-5	TRBD1	TRBV7-2	CASSLVSTGAGDQPQHF
TRBJ2-7	NA	TRBV5-6	CASSLLGEQYF
TRBJ1-2	TRBD1	TRBV28	CASSSTGSHYGYTF
TRBJ2-7	TRBD2	TRBV2	CASRPALAGVVEQYF
TRBJ1-1	TRBD1	TRBV6-5	CASSTRDRVAAFF
TRBJ1-5	NA	TRBV9	CASSPQGLEQPQHF
TRBJ2-3	NA	TRBV7-9	CASSLGVRVTDTQYF
TRBJ2-7	TRBD2	TRBV19	CASSTGTSGGPSGEQYF
TRBJ2-3	NA	TRBV19	CASSMGASTDTQYF
TRBJ1-1	NA	TRBV2	CASSEQSEAFF
TRBJ1-1	TRBD1	TRBV29-1	CSAGQGNTEAFF
TRBJ2-7	NA	TRBV2	CASRGNSYEQYF
TRBJ2-3	NA	TRBV11-3	CASSLGGASTDTQYF
TRBJ1-2	TRBD1	TRBV7-9	CASSLAQFRGKGFYGYTF
TRBJ2-7	NA	TRBV6-1	CASSASFVDEQYF
TRBJ2-3	TRBD2	TRBV5-1	CASSLVAGFTDTQYF
TRBJ1-2	TRBD1	TRBV13	CASSLRGGPPGTGYGYTF
TRBJ1-2	NA	TRBV2	CASNSKQGWDGYTF
TRBJ2-7	NA	TRBV7-3	CASSFDGPYVLEQYF
TRBJ1-5	TRBD1	TRBV5-1	CASSLGQGGNQPQHF
TRBJ1-6	TRBD1	TRBV7-2	CASSLRGGTGGNSPLHF
TRBJ1-1	NA	TRBV27	CASSPTGQNTEAFF
TRBJ1-1	NA	TRBV29-1	CSVGEGGGTEAFF
TRBJ1-1	TRBD1	TRBV2	CASSPRNQGEEAFF
TRBJ2-7	NA	TRBV5-1	CASSLVVSPYEQYF
TRBJ1-6	TRBD1	TRBV9	CASSVVGQGASPLHF
TRBJ2-7	NA	TRBV6-6	CASSYDDGSYEQYF
TRBJ2-6	TRBD2	TRBV7-2	CASSSQRGGANVLTF
TRBJ2-5	TRBD2	TRBV7-2	CASIQTSGSYQETQYF
TRBJ1-1	TRBD1	TRBV6-5	CASSRPGTGNTEAFF
TRBJ1-2	NA	TRBV4-1	CASSQELDVFYGYTF
TRBJ2-7	NA	TRBV27	CASWWGNEQYF
TRBJ1-3	NA	TRBV2	CASSEWGNTIYF
TRBJ2-3	NA	TRBV10-1	CASGGDTQYF
TRBJ1-1	TRBD1	TRBV6-5	CASNDRDIITEAFF
TRBJ1-1	NA	TRBV6-5	CASSYGAGHTEAFF
TRBJ2-3	NA	TRBV29-1	CSVAEDTQYF
TRBJ1-1	NA	TRBV5-6	CASSLTSEAFF
TRBJ1-6	TRBD1	TRBV6-5	CASSYSGTGGSSPLHF
TRBJ2-3	NA	TRBV5-1	CASSLVIDSPDTQYF
TRBJ2-1	NA	TRBV7-3	CASSLMAGRNEQFF
TRBJ1-2	NA	TRBV7-2	CASSLNGGRGYTF
TRBJ2-1	TRBD2	TRBV9	CASSITSGHEQFF
TRBJ2-7	TRBD2	TRBV7-8	CASSFSGNGYEQYF
TRBJ2-3	NA	TRBV11-2	CASSLGQLHTDTQYF
TRBJ2-2	NA	TRBV6-5	CASSYGEGELFF